This T cell receptor (beta chain) came from a study of blood T cells in healthy people across ages (dated by TCRdb to between 2014 and 2017). Looking at the study overall: Template switching captured roughly one uniquely barcoded TCR beta cDNA molecule per two T cells in model experiments. Age-related changes in TCR beta repertoire diversity were measured in the study by deep sequencing normalized with unique cDNA molecular identifiers. The donors were divided into four age groups: young (average around 15 years), middle-aged (approximately 42), aged (approximately 59) and long-lived (about 80). To avoid experimental bias, donors of different ages were spread randomly across the sequencing lanes. For two donors (one aged 18 to 30 and one aged 80 or older), the study analyzed two additional independent replicas of 1 million unique cDNA reads from the same blood draw.

V loses 7 bases at its end and J loses 2 bases; junction bases beyond the gene matches: 10. Looking up the germline V gene (reference sequence) yields CDR1 DFQATT and CDR2 SNEGSKA. The cysteine opens and the phenylalanine closes a CDR3 of 14 amino acids. Only the CDR3 DNA is retained, 42 bases long and in frame from the first base. This clonotype was seen a handful of times. This receptor's antigen is unknown. Base quality data are lacking; no much larger clone is found one base away. Points the paper makes about the study in general: Estimates of total diversity based on one million sequenced T cells were regarded as lower bounds and as underestimates. The CMV infection status of donors was not known, potentially confounding age-related changes in expanded clonotypes. Conclusive comparison of naive and antigen-experienced compartments was prevented by the profiling of bulk unsorted PBMCs. Compared with the aged group, the long-lived group had more naive CD4+ T cells, fewer expanded clones and increased TCR diversity, a pattern suggesting age selection. There was a strong correlation between observed TCR beta diversity and the percentage of naive T cells measured by flow cytometry. As age increased, observed TCR beta diversity per million T cells dropped in a roughly linear way, and a significant reduction was already evident by age around 41.

Libraries were prepared through 5' RACE. TCRdb lists the instrument as Illumina HiSeq 2500. A second PCR of roughly 7 to 12 cycles was run with a J-beta primer mix and a sample-barcoded 5' primer. A template-switch 5' adaptor carrying 12 random nucleotides introduced a unique molecular identifier onto each TCR beta cDNA molecule. At least 3 million CDR3-containing paired-end reads were obtained from each sample. The Mint cDNA synthesis kit, primed by a TRBC-specific oligonucleotide, was used to synthesize first-strand cDNA from all RNA. All cDNA was treated with uracil-DNA glycosylase and then went through a first 18-cycle PCR with the universal primers M1SS and BC2_uni_R. Per the original workflow: Each sample was normalized by randomly selecting 1 million high-quality reads, each carrying a distinct molecular identifier. Instead of being binned into consensus sequences, reads with shared molecular identifiers were discarded. CDR3 identification, clonotype clustering and error correction used MiTCR with a Q25 quality threshold and the strictest error-elimination algorithm. Lower-bound total TCR beta diversity was estimated with a nonparametric unseen species model using Euler transformation. TCRdb trimmed the raw reads at Q25, called clones with MiXCR and kept productive beta chains. Each CDR3 protein gets just one entry, which takes the most common genes and DNA from the rows behind it. For this entry, the V and J calls and clone size follow TCRdb and not the study's own pipeline. The sample records about 580,000 distinct CDR3 sequences, about 45% of which are singletons. Approximately 23% of the sample belongs to the ten largest clones.

Systemically healthy Caucasian individuals from Russia, roughly 40 in total and aged roughly 6 to 100 years, were included as donors. Each donor gave roughly 11 milliliters of peripheral blood, drawn into EDTA-treated Vacutainer tubes. Ficoll-Paque density-gradient centrifugation was used to isolate PBMCs, with at least 7 million obtained per sample. Trizol reagent was used to extract total RNA from PBMCs, with at least 6 micrograms per sample. For every donor, flow cytometry on a PBMC aliquot measured the percentage of naive CD45RAhigh/CD27high T cells. Sequencing was done on a sample of blood. The chain is encoded by TRBV20-1 joined to TRBJ2-7; TRBD2 lines up with 8 middle nucleotides. The receptor was derived from a man of 80 years or more in good health. The CDR3 in this case is CSVKVRGRTYEQYF. The nucleotides read TGCAGTGTCAAAGTCCGCGGGAGGACCTACGAGCAGTACTTC.